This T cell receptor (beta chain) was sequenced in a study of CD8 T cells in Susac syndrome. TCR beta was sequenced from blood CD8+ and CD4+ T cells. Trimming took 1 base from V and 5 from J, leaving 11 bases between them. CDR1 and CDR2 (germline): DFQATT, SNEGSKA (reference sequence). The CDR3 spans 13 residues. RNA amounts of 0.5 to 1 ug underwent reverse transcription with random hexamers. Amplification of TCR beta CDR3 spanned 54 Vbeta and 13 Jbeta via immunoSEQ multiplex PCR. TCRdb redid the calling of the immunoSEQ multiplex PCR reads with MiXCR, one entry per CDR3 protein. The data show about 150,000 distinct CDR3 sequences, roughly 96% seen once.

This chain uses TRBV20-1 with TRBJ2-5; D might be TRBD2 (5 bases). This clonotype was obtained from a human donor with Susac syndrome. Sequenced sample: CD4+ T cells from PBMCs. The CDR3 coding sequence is TGCAGTGCTAGAGTTTCAGGAGGCGAGACCCAGTACTTC. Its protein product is CSARVSGGETQYF.